A selection of T cell receptor beta chains follows, all from one sample in a study of memory CD4+ T cells and cytomegalovirus serostatus. Sequencing was performed with immunoSEQ multiplex PCR; in TCRdb, only in-frame clones are kept and a portion is missing. The profile shows about 41,000 clones, over 65% of them singletons. Sequencing was performed on memory CD4+ T cells from blood. These receptors came from an adult in good health and CMV-seronegative. Both conserved end residues are part of each CDR3. D genes are given only for firm matches. Some rows have no size entry. The others give once, few or many, or a class for an expanded clone.

V,D,size,J,DNA,CDR3
TRBV30,-,-,TRBJ1-1,TGTGCCTGGATCCGGGGGGCGGAGACTGAAGCTTTCTTT,CAWIRGAETEAFF
TRBV5-1,-,-,TRBJ2-3,TGCGCCAGCAGCGACCAGGGCACAGATACGCAGTATTTT,CASSDQGTDTQYF
TRBV15,-,few,TRBJ1-1,TGTGCCACCAGCAGAGATAGGAAGACTGAAGCTTTCTTT,CATSRDRKTEAFF
TRBV25-1,-,-,TRBJ1-3,TGTGCCAGCAGTGGGACTGGAAACACCATATATTTT,CASSGTGNTIYF
TRBV7-2,-,-,TRBJ2-7,TGTGCCAGCAGCGCCTCCTACGAGCAGTACTTC,CASSASYEQYF
TRBV5-4,-,-,TRBJ2-3,TGTGCCAGCAGCTTTGCCGCCGGGGGACGGGCAGATACGCAGTATTTT,CASSFAAGGRADTQYF
TRBV19,-,-,TRBJ1-1,TGTGCCAGTAGTATCCACACCATGTCGGGGACTGAAGCTTTCTTT,CASSIHTMSGTEAFF
TRBV28,-,-,TRBJ1-1,TGTGCCAGCAGAAATACCGGGGCGAACACTGAAGCTTTCTTT,CASRNTGANTEAFF
TRBV14,-,-,TRBJ2-7,TGTGCCACCAAAGCGAGTGCGGGCTACGAGCAGTACTTC,CATKASAGYEQYF
TRBV29-1,-,-,TRBJ2-1,TGCAGCGTTGGAAGGGACCAGAGGGGGGGGGAGCAGTTCTTC,CSVGRDQRGGEQFF
TRBV25-1,-,-,TRBJ1-2,TGTGCCAGCAGTGAGCTGTGGCAGGGCGCTGGCTACACCTTC,CASSELWQGAGYTF